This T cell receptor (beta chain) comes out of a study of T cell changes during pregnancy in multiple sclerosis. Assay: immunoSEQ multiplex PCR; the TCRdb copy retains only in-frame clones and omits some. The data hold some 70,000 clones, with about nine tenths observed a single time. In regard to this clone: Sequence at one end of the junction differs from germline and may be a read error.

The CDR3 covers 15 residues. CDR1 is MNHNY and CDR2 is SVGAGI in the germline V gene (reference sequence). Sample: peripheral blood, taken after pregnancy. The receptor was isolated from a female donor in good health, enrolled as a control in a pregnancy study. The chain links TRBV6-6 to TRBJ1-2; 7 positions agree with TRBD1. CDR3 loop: CASSYATGPEAGYIF. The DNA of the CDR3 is TGTGCCAGCAGTTACGCGACAGGGCCTGAGGCTGGCTACATCTTC.